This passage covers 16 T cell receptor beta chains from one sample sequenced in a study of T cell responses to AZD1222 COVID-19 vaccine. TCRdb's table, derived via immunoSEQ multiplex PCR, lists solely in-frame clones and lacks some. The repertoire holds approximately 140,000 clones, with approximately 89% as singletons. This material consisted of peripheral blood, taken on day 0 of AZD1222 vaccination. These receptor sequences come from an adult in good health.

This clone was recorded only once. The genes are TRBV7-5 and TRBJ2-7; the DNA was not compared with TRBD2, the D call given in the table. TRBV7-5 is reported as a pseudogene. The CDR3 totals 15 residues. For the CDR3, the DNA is TGTGTCAGAAGCTACCTCCCGGCAGGACTCTACGAGCAGTACTTC. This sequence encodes CVRSYLPAGLYEQYF.

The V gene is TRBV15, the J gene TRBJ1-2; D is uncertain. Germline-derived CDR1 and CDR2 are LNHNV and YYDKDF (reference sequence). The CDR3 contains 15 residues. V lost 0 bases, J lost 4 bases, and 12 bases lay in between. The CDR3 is CATSRDNGIGYGYTF. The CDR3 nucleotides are TGTGCCACCAGCAGAGATAACGGTATTGGCTATGGCTACACCTTC.

CDR3 bases: TGTGCCAGCAGTGAAAGTGGGGGGAGGAATGAGCAGTTCTTC. Protein product: CASSESGGRNEQFF. The gene calls are TRBV25-1 and TRBJ2-1, with D possibly matching TRBD2 (6 bases). V was cut by 2 bases and J by 7 bases, with 12 bases left in between. The CDR3 spans 14 residues. CDR1 is MGHDK and CDR2 is SYGVNS in the germline V gene.

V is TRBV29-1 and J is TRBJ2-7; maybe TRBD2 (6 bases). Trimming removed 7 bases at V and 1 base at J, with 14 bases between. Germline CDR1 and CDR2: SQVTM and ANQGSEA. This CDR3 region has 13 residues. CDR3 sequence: CSGRGGESYEQYF. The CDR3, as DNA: TGCAGCGGGCGGGGCGGAGAGTCCTACGAGCAGTACTTC.

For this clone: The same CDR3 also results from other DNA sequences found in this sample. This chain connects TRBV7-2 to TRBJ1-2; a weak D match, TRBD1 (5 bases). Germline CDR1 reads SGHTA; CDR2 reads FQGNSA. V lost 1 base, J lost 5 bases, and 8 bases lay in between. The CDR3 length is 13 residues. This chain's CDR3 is CASSLGQIYGYTF. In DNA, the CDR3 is TGTGCCAGCAGCTTAGGACAGATTTATGGCTACACCTTC.

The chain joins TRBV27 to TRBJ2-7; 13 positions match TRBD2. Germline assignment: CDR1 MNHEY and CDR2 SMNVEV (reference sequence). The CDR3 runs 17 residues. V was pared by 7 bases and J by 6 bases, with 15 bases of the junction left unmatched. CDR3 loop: CASTPRTSGRTAAEQYF. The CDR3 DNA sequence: TGTGCCAGCACCCCCCGGACTAGCGGGAGAACGGCCGCCGAGCAGTACTTC.

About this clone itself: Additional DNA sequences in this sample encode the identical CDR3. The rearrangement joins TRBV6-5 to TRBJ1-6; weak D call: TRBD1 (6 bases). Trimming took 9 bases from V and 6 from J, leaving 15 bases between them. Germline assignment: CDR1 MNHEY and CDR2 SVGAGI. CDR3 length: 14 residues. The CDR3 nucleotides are TGTGCCAGTAGCCCCAGGGGAGGTAATTCACCCCTCCACTTT. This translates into CASSPRGGNSPLHF.

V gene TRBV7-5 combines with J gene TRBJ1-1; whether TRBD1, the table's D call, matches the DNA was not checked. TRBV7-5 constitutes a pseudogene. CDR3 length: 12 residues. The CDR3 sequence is CVRSLAQVGAFF. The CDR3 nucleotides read TGTGTCAGAAGCTTAGCGCAGGTGGGAGCTTTCTTT.

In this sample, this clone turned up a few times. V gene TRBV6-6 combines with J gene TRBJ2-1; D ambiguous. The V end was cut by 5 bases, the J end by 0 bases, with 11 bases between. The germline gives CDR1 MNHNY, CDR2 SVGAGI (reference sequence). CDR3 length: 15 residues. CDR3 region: CASSKTSTSYNEQFF. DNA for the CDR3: TGTGCCAGCAGTAAGACCTCCACCTCCTACAATGAGCAGTTCTTC.

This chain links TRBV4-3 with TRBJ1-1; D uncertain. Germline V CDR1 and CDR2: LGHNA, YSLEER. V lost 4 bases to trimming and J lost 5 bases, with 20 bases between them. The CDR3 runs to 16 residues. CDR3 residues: CASSPRWAPRETEAFF. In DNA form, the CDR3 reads TGCGCCAGCAGCCCCAGATGGGCACCCCGGGAGACTGAAGCTTTCTTT.

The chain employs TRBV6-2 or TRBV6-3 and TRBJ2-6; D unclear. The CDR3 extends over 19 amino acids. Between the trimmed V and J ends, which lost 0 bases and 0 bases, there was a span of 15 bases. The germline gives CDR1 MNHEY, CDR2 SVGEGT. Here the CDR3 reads CASSYSRHNAVSGANVLTF. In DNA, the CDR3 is TGTGCCAGCAGTTACTCGAGGCACAATGCAGTCTCTGGGGCCAACGTCCTGACTTTC.

CDR3 protein: CASSIRGAGDEQFF. The CDR3 nucleotides are TGTGCCAGTAGTATTAGGGGGGCCGGGGATGAGCAGTTCTTC. The J gene is TRBJ2-1, the V gene TRBV19, with D perhaps matching TRBD1 or TRBD2 (6 bases each). Germline lookup yields CDR1 LNHDA and CDR2 SQIVND (reference sequence). V was trimmed by 3 bases and J by 8 bases, leaving 14 bases between them. CDR3 size: 14 residues.

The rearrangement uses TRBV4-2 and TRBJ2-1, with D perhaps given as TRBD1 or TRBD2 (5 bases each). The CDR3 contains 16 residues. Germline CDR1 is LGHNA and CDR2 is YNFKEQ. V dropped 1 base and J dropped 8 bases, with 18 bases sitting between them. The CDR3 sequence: CASSQVQGSAEDEQFF. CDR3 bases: TGTGCCAGCAGCCAAGTCCAGGGTAGCGCAGAAGATGAGCAGTTCTTC.

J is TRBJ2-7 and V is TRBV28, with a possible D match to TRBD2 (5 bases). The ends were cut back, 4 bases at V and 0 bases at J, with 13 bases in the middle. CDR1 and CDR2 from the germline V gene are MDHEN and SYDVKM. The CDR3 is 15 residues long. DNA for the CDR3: TGTGCCAGCAGTTCATTGAGGGAAAGCTCCTACGAGCAGTACTTC. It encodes CASSSLRESSYEQYF.

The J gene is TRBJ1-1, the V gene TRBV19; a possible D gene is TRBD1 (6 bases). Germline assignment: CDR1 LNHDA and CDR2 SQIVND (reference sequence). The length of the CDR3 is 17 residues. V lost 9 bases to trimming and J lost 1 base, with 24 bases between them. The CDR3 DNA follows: TGTGCCAGCGCGCGGACAGATTTCGGGGTGTCGAACACTGAAGCTTTCTTT. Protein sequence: CASARTDFGVSNTEAFF.

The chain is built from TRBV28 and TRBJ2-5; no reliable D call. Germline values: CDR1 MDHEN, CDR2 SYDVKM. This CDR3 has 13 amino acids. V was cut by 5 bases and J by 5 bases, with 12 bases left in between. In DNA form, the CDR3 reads TGTGCCAGCAGTCCAATATATGGGGAGACCCAGTACTTC. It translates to CASSPIYGETQYF.